This T cell receptor (beta chain) was sequenced in a study of spatial heterogeneity in lung cancer. Findings of the study overall: Alpha chain coverage of tumor T cells was estimated at 6% to 9%, and beta chain coverage at 12% to 15%. For expanded intratumoral alpha and beta TCRs, counts tracked tumor mutation counts.

One entry per CDR3 protein results from TCRdb running MiXCR on the 5' RACE reads. Among about 10,000 distinct CDR3 sequences listed, about 6.5% were seen once. Trimming removed 5 bases from V and 4 bases from J; junction bases left unmatched: 10. The CDR3 has 17 amino acids. Germline loops: CDR1 LNHDA, CDR2 SQIVND (reference sequence). This clonotype came up a few times. The antigen remains undetermined. Time point specified: sample taken at primary tumor resection. Patients with untreated early-stage non-small cell lung cancer, numbering approximately 70, were the donors. The source material was lung tumor tissue, sampled at surgery. This sequence originates from a female donor with early-stage non-small cell lung cancer. The genes are TRBV19 and TRBJ2-3, with 12 positions matching TRBD2. CDR3 sequence: CASSEPPGLAGADTQYF. The CDR3 DNA is TGTGCCAGTAGTGAACCGCCGGGACTAGCGGGCGCAGATACGCAGTATTTT.